Below are 8 T cell receptor beta chains sequenced from a single sample in a study of cytomegalovirus exposure and HLA in healthy donors. The PCR ran on 60 Vbeta and 13 Jbeta primers. The repertoire was sequenced with immunoSEQ multiplex PCR; TCRdb's copy has only in-frame clones and lacks some. The table includes 90,000 to 120,000 clones, around 80% detected once. Sequencing was performed on PBMCs. The receptor set was obtained from a man aged 25 to 45 in good health and CMV-seropositive.

This clone has a handful of counts. The chain uses TRBV6-5 and TRBJ1-6; D is possibly TRBD1 (6 bases). The CDR3 totals 14 residues. The ends were cut back, 5 bases at V and 9 bases at J, with 14 bases in the middle. CDR1 and CDR2 (germline): MNHEY, SVGAGI. The CDR3 protein is CASSEWRGLSPLHF. The CDR3 nucleotides are TGTGCCAGCAGTGAATGGCGGGGGCTTTCACCCCTCCACTTT.

This clone came up once. The rearrangement joins TRBV19 to TRBJ2-5; 10 nucleotides line up with TRBD2. The V gene's germline CDR1 is LNHDA and CDR2 SQIVND (reference sequence). V trimming: 5 bases; J trimming: 4 bases; junction bases outside the gene matches: 7. This CDR3 has 15 amino acids. For the CDR3, the DNA is TGTGCCAGTAGTGCCACTCTAGCGGGGGTAGAGACCCAGTACTTC. Translated: CASSATLAGVETQYF.

The chain joins TRBV6-4 to TRBJ1-5; possibly TRBD1 for D (6 bases). CDR3 length equals 14 residues. Germline V CDR1 and CDR2: MRHNA, SNTAGT. The V end was cut by 3 bases, the J end by 6 bases, with 12 bases between. The CDR3: CASSETGGPQPQHF. Written as DNA, the CDR3 is TGTGCCAGCAGTGAGACGGGGGGGCCTCAGCCCCAGCATTTT.

The chain uses TRBV11-2 and TRBJ1-6; possibly TRBD1 for D (6 bases). Trimming removed 0 bases from V and 7 bases from J, with 13 bases in between. The CDR3 has 16 residues. Germline CDR1 is SGHAT and CDR2 is FQNNGV. CDR3 loop: CASSLDQGFRNSPLHF. CDR3 in DNA: TGTGCCAGCAGCTTAGATCAGGGGTTTCGGAATTCACCCCTCCACTTT.

To note about this clone: A read error may account for a junction end that differs from germline. This rearrangement joins TRBV7-7 to TRBJ2-1; the D is unclear. The germline V gene encodes CDR1 SSHAT and CDR2 FNYEAQ (reference sequence). There are 15 residues in the CDR3. CDR3 amino acids: CASSLNPVRSSEQFF. CDR3 nucleotides: TGTGCTAGCAGCTTAAACCCTGTCCGGAGCAGTGAGCAGTTCTTC.

The chain uses TRBV7-9 and TRBJ2-7, with 8 bases identical to TRBD1. This CDR3 contains 17 residues. Per germline, CDR1 SEHNR and CDR2 FQNEAQ (reference sequence). The ends lost 0 bases at V and 5 bases at J; junction bases unmatched: 12. CDR3 nucleotides: TGTGCCAGCAGCTTAGCGGACGTGAGACAGGGGAAAAACGAGCAGTACTTC. Translating gives CASSLADVRQGKNEQYF.

CDR3 loop: CASRQIASGETQYF. In DNA, the CDR3 is TGTGCCAGCAGACAAATAGCGTCGGGAGAGACCCAGTACTTC. The rearrangement joins TRBV7-9 to TRBJ2-5; D is perhaps TRBD2 (5 bases). Trimming cost V 6 bases and J 4 bases, with 15 bases left between them. The V gene's germline CDR1 is SEHNR and CDR2 FQNEAQ (reference sequence). The CDR3 extends over 14 amino acids.

The V and J genes are TRBV7-9 and TRBJ2-1; 9 nucleotides align to TRBD2. The CDR3 extends over 15 amino acids. J lost 5 bases, V lost 2 bases, and 4 bases had no gene match. Germline loops: CDR1 SEHNR, CDR2 FQNEAQ (reference sequence). The CDR3 protein is CASSLRIAGDNEQFF. The CDR3 DNA is TGTGCCAGCAGCTTAAGGATAGCGGGGGACAATGAGCAGTTCTTC.